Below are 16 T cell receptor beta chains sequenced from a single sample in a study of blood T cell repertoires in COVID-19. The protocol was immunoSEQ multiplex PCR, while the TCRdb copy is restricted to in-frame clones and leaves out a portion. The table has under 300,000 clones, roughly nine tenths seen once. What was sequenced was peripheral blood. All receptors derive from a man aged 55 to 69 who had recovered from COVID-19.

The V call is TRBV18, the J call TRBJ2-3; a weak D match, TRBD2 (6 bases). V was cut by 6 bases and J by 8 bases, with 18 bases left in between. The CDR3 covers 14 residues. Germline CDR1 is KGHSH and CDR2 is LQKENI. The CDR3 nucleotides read TGTGCCAGCTCCCCATTATTGGAGGGCGGTACGCAGTATTTT. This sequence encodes CASSPLLEGGTQYF.

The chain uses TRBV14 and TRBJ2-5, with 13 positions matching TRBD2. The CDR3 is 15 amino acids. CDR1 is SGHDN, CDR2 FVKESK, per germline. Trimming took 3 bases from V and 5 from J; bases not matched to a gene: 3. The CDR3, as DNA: TGTGCCAGCAGCCAGGGACTAGCGGGGCAGGAGACCCAGTACTTC. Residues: CASSQGLAGQETQYF.

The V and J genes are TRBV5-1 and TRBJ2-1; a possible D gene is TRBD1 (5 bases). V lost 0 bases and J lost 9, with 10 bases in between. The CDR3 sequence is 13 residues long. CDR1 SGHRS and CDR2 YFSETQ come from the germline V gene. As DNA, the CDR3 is TGCGCCAGCAGCTTGGAAGGGGTTGGTGAGCAGTTCTTC. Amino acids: CASSLEGVGEQFF.

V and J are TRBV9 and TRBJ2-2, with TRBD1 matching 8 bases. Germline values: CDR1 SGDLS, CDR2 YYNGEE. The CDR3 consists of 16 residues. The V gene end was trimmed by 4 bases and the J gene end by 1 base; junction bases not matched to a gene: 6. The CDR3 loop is CASSPRTGRNTGELFF. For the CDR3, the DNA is TGTGCCAGCAGCCCTCGGACAGGGAGGAACACCGGGGAGCTGTTTTTT.

The CDR3: CASSLEGGGANEQFF. The DNA for the CDR3 is TGTGCCAGCAGCTTAGAAGGCGGGGGGGCAAATGAGCAGTTCTTC. The V call is TRBV11-3, the J call TRBJ2-1; 9 nucleotides match TRBD2. The V segment lost 0 bases and the J segment 7 bases; nucleotides outside the gene matches: 4. The CDR3 loop spans 15 amino acids. Germline V gives CDR1 SGHNT, CDR2 YENEEA.

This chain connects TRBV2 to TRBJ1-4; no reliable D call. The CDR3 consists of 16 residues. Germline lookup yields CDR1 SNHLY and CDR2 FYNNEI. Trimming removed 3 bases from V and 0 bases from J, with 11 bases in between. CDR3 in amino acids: CASSDLAAATNEKLFF. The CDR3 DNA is TGTGCCAGCAGTGACCTGGCCGCAGCAACTAATGAAAAACTGTTTTTT.

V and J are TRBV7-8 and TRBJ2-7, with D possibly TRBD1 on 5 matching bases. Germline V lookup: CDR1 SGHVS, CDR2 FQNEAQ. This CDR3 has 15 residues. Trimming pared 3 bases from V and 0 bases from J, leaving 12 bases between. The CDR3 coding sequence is TGTGCCAGCAGCTTGGGCAGGGTCAGCTCCTACGAGCAGTACGTC. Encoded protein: CASSLGRVSSYEQYV.

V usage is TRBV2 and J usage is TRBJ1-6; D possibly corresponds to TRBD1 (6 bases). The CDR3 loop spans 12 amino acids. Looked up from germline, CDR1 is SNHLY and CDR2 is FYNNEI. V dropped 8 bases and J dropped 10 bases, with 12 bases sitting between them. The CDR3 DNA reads TGTGCCAGCCGGCAGGGGAACTCACCCCTCCACTTT. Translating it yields CASRQGNSPLHF.

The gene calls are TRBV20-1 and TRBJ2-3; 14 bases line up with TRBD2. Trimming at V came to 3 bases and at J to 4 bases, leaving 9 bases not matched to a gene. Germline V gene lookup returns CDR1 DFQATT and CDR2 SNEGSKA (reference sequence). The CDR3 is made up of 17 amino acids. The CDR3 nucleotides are TGCAGTGCTAGTACGACTAGCGGGGGGGCCAATGCAGATACGCAGTATTTT. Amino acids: CSASTTSGGANADTQYF.

CDR3 residues: CASSLGQDTYNEQFF. In DNA, the CDR3 is TGCGCCAGCAGCTTGGGTCAGGACACCTACAATGAGCAGTTCTTC. The chain has TRBV5-1 and TRBJ2-1, with D perhaps matching TRBD1 (5 bases). Germline V gene lookup returns CDR1 SGHRS and CDR2 YFSETQ. V was trimmed by 0 bases and J by 2 bases, leaving 9 bases between them. This CDR3 has 15 residues.

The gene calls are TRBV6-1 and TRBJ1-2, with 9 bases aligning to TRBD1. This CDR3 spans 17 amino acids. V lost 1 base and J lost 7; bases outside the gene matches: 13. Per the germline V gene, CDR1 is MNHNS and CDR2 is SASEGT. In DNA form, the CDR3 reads TGTGCCAGCAGTGAAGGGGGACAGGGTAAGAAGTTTGGTGGCTACACCTTC. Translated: CASSEGGQGKKFGGYTF.

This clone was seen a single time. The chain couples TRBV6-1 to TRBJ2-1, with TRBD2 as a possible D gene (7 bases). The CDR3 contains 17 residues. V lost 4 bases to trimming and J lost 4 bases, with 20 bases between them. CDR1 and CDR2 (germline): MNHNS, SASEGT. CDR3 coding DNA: TGTGCCAGCAGTGTGGGGGGAGGGGGAGCCATTTACAATGAGCAGTTCTTC. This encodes CASSVGGGGAIYNEQFF.

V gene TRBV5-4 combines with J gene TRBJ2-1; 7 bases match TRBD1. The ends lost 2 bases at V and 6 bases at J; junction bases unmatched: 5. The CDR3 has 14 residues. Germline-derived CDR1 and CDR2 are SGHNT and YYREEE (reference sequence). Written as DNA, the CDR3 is TGTGCCAGCAGCTTAAAGGGACAGTTCAATGAGCAGTTCTTC. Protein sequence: CASSLKGQFNEQFF.

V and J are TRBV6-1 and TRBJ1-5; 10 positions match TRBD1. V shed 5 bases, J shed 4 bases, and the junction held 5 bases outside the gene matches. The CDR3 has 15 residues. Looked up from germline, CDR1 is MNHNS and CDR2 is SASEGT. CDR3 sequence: CASSWGQGKNQPQHF. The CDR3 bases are TGTGCCAGCAGTTGGGGACAGGGGAAAAATCAGCCCCAGCATTTT.

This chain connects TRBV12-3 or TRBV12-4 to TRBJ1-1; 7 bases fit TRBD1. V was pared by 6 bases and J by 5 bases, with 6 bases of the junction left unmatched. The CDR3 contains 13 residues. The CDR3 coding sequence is TGTGCCAGCAGATCCAGGGGGTATACTGAAGCTTTCTTT. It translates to CASRSRGYTEAFF.

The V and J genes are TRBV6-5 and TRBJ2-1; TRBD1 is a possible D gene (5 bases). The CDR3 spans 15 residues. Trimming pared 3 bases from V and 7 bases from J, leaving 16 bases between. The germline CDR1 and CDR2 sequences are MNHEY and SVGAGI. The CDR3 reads CASSYRGAFGNEQFF. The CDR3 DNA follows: TGTGCCAGCAGTTATAGGGGTGCCTTCGGGAATGAGCAGTTCTTC.